This passage covers 31 T cell receptor beta chains from one sample sequenced in a study of T-cell memory formation after mild COVID-19. TCRdb called the 5' RACE reads again in MiXCR, with one record for every CDR3 protein. The sample lists fewer than 250,000 distinct CDR3 sequences, about 27% seen once, with over 9.5% in the top ten. The sequencing sample was made of PBMCs or a T cell subset sorted from them (not recorded which). The receptors shown here come from an adult woman who had mild COVID-19 (a few samples of this study predate the infection). Cell type and time point are not known.

The CDR3 loop reads CASSQNRIAGSTDTQYF. The DNA of the CDR3 is TGTGCCAGCAGCCAAAATAGGATAGCGGGGAGCACAGATACGCAGTATTTT. V and J are TRBV9 and TRBJ2-3; 8 nucleotides agree with TRBD2. Germline loops: CDR1 SGDLS, CDR2 YYNGEE. The length of the CDR3 is 17 residues. Unmatched junction bases numbered 10, after V lost 4 bases and J lost 0 bases.

The V gene is TRBV6-2 or TRBV6-3, the J gene TRBJ2-7; 7 bases line up with TRBD1. This CDR3 contains 13 residues. J gave up 3 bases and V 10 bases, and 9 bases lay outside the gene matches. Per germline, CDR1 MNHEY and CDR2 SVGEGT. The chain's CDR3 is CATEGDSIYEQYF. CDR3 nucleotide sequence: TGTGCCACAGAGGGGGACAGTATCTACGAGCAGTACTTC.

This clonotype was seen a few times. The CDR3 loop reads CATSSPGQGKIGELFF. In DNA, the CDR3 is TGTGCCACCAGCAGCCCGGGACAGGGTAAAATCGGGGAGCTGTTTTTT. The rearrangement uses TRBV15 and TRBJ2-2; TRBD1 agrees at 9 bases. This CDR3 has 16 amino acids. The V and J ends lost 3 bases and 7 bases, in that order; junction bases with no gene match: 9. Per the germline V gene, CDR1 is LNHNV and CDR2 is YYDKDF (reference sequence).

The chain joins TRBV25-1 to TRBJ1-4, with unresolved D. Trimming shortened V by 5 bases and J by 5 bases, and 12 bases separated the two germline ends. Germline-derived CDR1 and CDR2 are MGHDK and SYGVNS. The CDR3 runs 14 residues. Here the CDR3 reads CASSRGRLNEKLFF. The CDR3 bases are TGTGCCAGCAGTAGAGGCAGGTTGAATGAAAAACTGTTTTTT.

The chain employs TRBV19 and TRBJ1-5; no clear D. The V end was cut by 8 bases, the J end by 1 base, with 12 bases between. Germline loops: CDR1 LNHDA, CDR2 SQIVND (reference sequence). CDR3 size: 14 residues. The CDR3 DNA sequence: TGTGCCAGTGCCGGACGATTCAGCAATCAGCCCCAGCATTTT. Translating it yields CASAGRFSNQPQHF.

The chain combines TRBV30 with TRBJ2-1; D not resolved. V was pared by 3 bases and J by 0 bases, with 6 bases between. Germline lookup yields CDR1 GTSNPN and CDR2 SVGIG (reference sequence). This CDR3 is 13 amino acids long. The DNA of the CDR3 is TGTGCCTGGAGCCGGAGCTCCTACAATGAGCAGTTCTTC. This encodes CAWSRSSYNEQFF.

The chain carries TRBV11-2 and TRBJ2-7, with D unresolved. V lost 1 base, J lost 0 bases, and 16 bases lay in between. CDR3 length: 17 residues. The germline V gene encodes CDR1 SGHAT and CDR2 FQNNGV. CDR3 loop: CASSLVGPMVLSYEQYF. CDR3 DNA: TGTGCCAGCAGCTTAGTCGGGCCCATGGTCCTCTCCTACGAGCAGTACTTC.

The V call is TRBV4-1, the J call TRBJ1-1; D gene ambiguous. CDR3 length: 15 amino acids. Germline V gene sequence: CDR1 MGHRA, CDR2 YSYEKL. V was clipped by 5 bases and J by 3 bases, with 16 bases between them. This CDR3 is CASSSRAPRDTEAFF. The DNA for the CDR3 is TGCGCCAGCAGCTCCCGGGCCCCGAGGGACACTGAAGCTTTCTTT.

The chain carries TRBV6-2 or TRBV6-3 and TRBJ2-1; a weak D match, TRBD2 (6 bases). The V gene lost 6 bases and the J gene lost 2 bases, with 11 bases spanning the gap. Germline V gene data show CDR1 as MNHEY and CDR2 as SVGEGT. This CDR3 is built from 14 residues. Here the CDR3 reads CASSTEGPYNEQFF. CDR3 sequence (DNA): TGTGCCAGCAGCACGGAGGGCCCCTACAATGAGCAGTTCTTC.

This clonotype was recorded at least ten times. The chain employs TRBV7-2 and TRBJ2-1; no reliable D call. Per the germline V gene, CDR1 is SGHTA and CDR2 is FQGNSA. The ends were cut back, 4 bases at V and 9 bases at J, with 10 bases in the middle. There are 12 residues in the CDR3. The CDR3 region has the DNA TGTGCCAGCAGCTCCCCTTCGGCTGAGCAGTTCTTC. Translating it yields CASSSPSAEQFF.

The chain carries TRBV24-1 and TRBJ2-3, with 9 bases lining up with TRBD1. J lost 4 bases, V lost 0 bases, and 4 bases had no gene match. Germline V gene sequence: CDR1 KGHDR, CDR2 SFDVKD. CDR3 size: 16 residues. CDR3 bases: TGTGCCACCAGTGATTTGCAAGGGACAGGGTCAGATACGCAGTATTTT. Protein sequence: CATSDLQGTGSDTQYF.

The chain joins TRBV20-1 to TRBJ1-2; TRBD1 aligns across 7 bases. V lost 5 bases and J lost 3; bases outside the gene matches: 3. This CDR3 comprises 12 residues. CDR1 and CDR2 (germline): DFQATT, SNEGSKA (reference sequence). The CDR3 DNA is TGCAGTGCTGTCAGGGGGGACTATGGCTACACCTTC. This codes for CSAVRGDYGYTF.

This clonotype appeared a few times. CDR3 amino acids: CASSLGGRATEQYF. The CDR3 region has the DNA TGTGCCAGCAGCTTAGGGGGGCGAGCTACTGAGCAGTACTTC. The chain links TRBV7-2 to TRBJ2-7; a possible D gene is TRBD1 (6 bases). Trimming shortened V by 1 base and J by 7 bases, and 14 bases separated the two germline ends. The germline V gene has CDR1 SGHTA and CDR2 FQGNSA. The length of the CDR3 is 14 residues. The full variable domain, completed using reference TRBV7-2 and TRBJ2-7, is GAGVSQSPSNKVTEKGKDVELRCDPISGHTALYWYRQSLGQGLEFLIYFQGNSAPDKSGLPSDRFSAERTGGSVSTLTIQRTQQEDSAVYLCASSLGGRATEQYFGPGTRLTVT.

A single count supports this clonotype. The chain is built from TRBV7-6 and TRBJ1-5; TRBD1 is a possible D gene (5 bases). Trimming left V 5 bases short and J 7 bases short, with 15 bases between. The CDR3 runs to 14 residues. The germline gives CDR1 SGHVS, CDR2 FNYEAQ. CDR3 amino acids: CASSQHGGKQPQHF. The CDR3 DNA is TGTGCCAGCAGCCAGCACGGGGGAAAACAGCCCCAGCATTTT.

The chain couples TRBV10-3 to TRBJ2-1; possibly TRBD1 for D (6 bases). Germline CDR1 is ENHRY and CDR2 is SYGVKD. There are 14 residues in the CDR3. Trimming cost V 3 bases and J 7 bases, with 13 bases left between them. The CDR3 is CAISETTRGNEQFF. The CDR3 region has the DNA TGTGCCATCAGTGAAACAACGAGGGGGAATGAGCAGTTCTTC.

The sample holds one count of this clonotype. The genes are TRBV5-1 and TRBJ2-7; 10 nucleotides line up with TRBD1. V trimming: 4 bases; J trimming: 4 bases; junction bases outside the gene matches: 8. This CDR3 comprises 15 residues. In germline, CDR1 is SGHRS, CDR2 YFSETQ. DNA of the CDR3: TGCGCCAGCAGCAAAAGACAGGGGGCTGGGTACGAGCAGTACTTC. Its protein product is CASSKRQGAGYEQYF. Using reference TRBV5-1 and TRBJ2-7 for the parts outside the CDR3, the full variable domain is KAGVTQTPRYLIKTRGQQVTLSCSPISGHRSVSWYQQTPGQGLQFLFEYFSETQRNKGNFPGRFSGRQFSNSRSEMNVSTLELGDSALYLCASSKRQGAGYEQYFGPGTRLTVT.

The sample holds a few counts of this clonotype. The chain combines TRBV19 with TRBJ1-6, with a weak D call TRBD1 (5 bases). The CDR3 extends over 16 amino acids. Germline CDR1 and CDR2: LNHDA and SQIVND (reference sequence). With 5 bases removed from V and 9 bases from J, the gap between germline ends came to 20 bases. As DNA, the CDR3 is TGTGCCAGTAGTGCTGGCCCGCAGGGCCTATCTTCACCCCTCCACTTT. Translated: CASSAGPQGLSSPLHF.

This clonotype appeared a single time. This chain uses TRBV27 with TRBJ1-5; the D gene is possibly TRBD1 (5 bases). The CDR3 is 13 residues long. CDR1 and CDR2 (germline): MNHEY, SMNVEV (reference sequence). The V gene lost 6 bases and the J gene lost 6 bases, with 12 bases spanning the gap. CDR3 coding DNA: TGTGCCAGCAGGGGGCCCTTGGGTCAGCCCCAGCATTTT. This encodes CASRGPLGQPQHF.

Comments on this clonotype: One base away lies a much larger clone, so this may be a sequencing read error. V usage is TRBV5-5 and J usage is TRBJ1-5, with D hard to call. V lost 0 bases, J lost 3 bases, and 16 bases lay in between. This CDR3 has 17 residues. CDR1 is SGHKS, CDR2 YYEKEE, per germline (reference sequence). The CDR3, as DNA: TGTGCCAGCAGCTTGGGCTTGTTGAGGAGCCTCAATCAGCCCCAGCATTTT. Its protein product is CASSLGLLRSLNQPQHF. Full variable domain (outside the CDR3, taken from reference TRBV5-5 and TRBJ1-5): DAGVTQSPTHLIKTRGQQVTLRCSPISGHKSVSWYQQVLGQGPQFIFQYYEKEERGRGNFPDRFSARQFPNYSSELNVNALLLGDSALYLCASSLGLLRSLNQPQHFGDGTRLSIL.

This clonotype has just a few counts. This chain connects TRBV9 to TRBJ2-2; no reliable D call. V lost 1 base and J lost 3, with 4 bases in between. The length of the CDR3 is 13 residues. CDR1 SGDLS and CDR2 YYNGEE come from the germline V gene. CDR3 DNA: TGTGCCAGCAGCGTATACCACACCGGGGAGCTGTTTTTT. Amino acids: CASSVYHTGELFF.

This sequence joins TRBV3-1 and TRBJ2-3; the D is unclear. This CDR3 is 14 amino acids long. In germline, CDR1 is LGHDT, CDR2 YNNKEL (reference sequence). With 1 base removed from V and 7 bases from J, the gap between germline ends came to 12 bases. CDR3 amino acids: CASSQGMESNTQYF. CDR3 coding DNA: TGTGCCAGCAGCCAAGGAATGGAGTCGAATACGCAGTATTTT.

The chain is built from TRBV5-5 and TRBJ2-3, with D possibly matching TRBD1 (5 bases). The CDR3 has 14 residues. The germline CDR1 and CDR2 sequences are SGHKS and YYEKEE (reference sequence). Trimming took off 4 bases at V and 3 bases at J, with 12 bases between the two ends. CDR3 nucleotides: TGTGCCAGCAGCCTGCGGACACTAACAGATACGCAGTATTTT. It codes for CASSLRTLTDTQYF.

The sample holds a few counts of this clonotype. CDR3 in amino acids: CSAREGAGSYEQYF. The CDR3 nucleotides read TGCAGTGCTAGAGAGGGGGCCGGCTCCTACGAGCAGTACTTC. The rearrangement links TRBV20-1 to TRBJ2-7; tentatively, D is TRBD1 (6 bases). Trimming left V 0 bases short and J 0 bases short, with 9 bases between. CDR3 length equals 14 residues. Germline V lookup: CDR1 DFQATT, CDR2 SNEGSKA (reference sequence).

This clonotype was seen repeatedly, ten times or more. The chain is built from TRBV4-3 and TRBJ1-2; possibly TRBD1 for D (5 bases). V was pared by 2 bases and J by 4 bases, with 17 bases between. Germline V gives CDR1 LGHNA, CDR2 YSLEER. The CDR3 is made up of 16 amino acids. The DNA for the CDR3 is TGCGCCAGCAGCCAAACTCGGGGGGAATGGAGCTATGGCTACACCTTC. It yields the protein CASSQTRGEWSYGYTF.

This clonotype was picked up a small number of times. This chain uses TRBV5-1 with TRBJ2-1; D is perhaps TRBD2 (5 bases). Germline V gene sequence: CDR1 SGHRS, CDR2 YFSETQ. V was pared by 3 bases and J by 6 bases, with 13 bases between. The CDR3 spans 14 residues. The CDR3 sequence is CASSYLLAGNEQFF. The CDR3 nucleotides are TGCGCCAGCAGCTACCTTCTAGCTGGCAATGAGCAGTTCTTC.

The chain joins TRBV10-3 to TRBJ2-2; TRBD1 might be the D (7 bases). This CDR3 is 14 amino acids long. The germline CDR1 and CDR2 sequences are ENHRY and SYGVKD. The V end was cut by 10 bases, the J end by 6 bases, with 18 bases between. CDR3 residues: CATCGTEVAGELFF. CDR3 in DNA: TGTGCCACATGCGGGACAGAGGTGGCCGGGGAGCTGTTTTTT.

The gene calls are TRBV29-1 and TRBJ1-2, with 8 bases that match TRBD1. This CDR3 region has 16 residues. V dropped 6 bases and J dropped 2; count of bases not matched to a gene: 14. Germline V gene sequence: CDR1 SQVTM, CDR2 ANQGSEA. CDR3 sequence: CSVSTLDREANYGYTF. Here the CDR3 DNA reads TGCAGCGTGAGTACGCTGGACAGGGAGGCGAACTATGGCTACACCTTC.

This sequence joins TRBV6-2 or TRBV6-3 and TRBJ2-3; 11 nucleotides agree with TRBD1. The CDR3 covers 16 residues. Losses at the gene ends were 0 bases for V and 4 bases for J; bases not matched to a gene: 3. Germline CDR1 reads MNHEY; CDR2 reads SVGEGT. CDR3 protein: CASSYSPGQGADTQYF. The DNA for the CDR3 is TGTGCCAGCAGTTACTCCCCGGGACAGGGGGCAGATACGCAGTATTTT.

V is TRBV27 and J is TRBJ2-1; 8 bases line up with TRBD2. V lost 3 bases, J lost 7 bases, and 8 bases stayed unmatched. CDR3 length: 15 residues. The V gene's germline CDR1 is MNHEY and CDR2 SMNVEV (reference sequence). CDR3 DNA: TGTGCCAGCAGTTTGGCCAGCGGGAGAAGGAATGAGCAGTTCTTC. As protein: CASSLASGRRNEQFF.

This clonotype was detected a few times. An end of the junction does not agree with germline; a read error may underlie this. The chain joins TRBV7-2 to TRBJ1-5; perhaps TRBD1 as D (6 bases). CDR3 length: 15 amino acids. Germline CDR1 and CDR2: SGHTA and FQGNSA. The CDR3 spells CASRLGGGLDQPQHF. The CDR3 DNA sequence: TGTGCCAGCAGGTTAGGGGGGGGTCTGGATCAGCCCCAGCATTTT.

The V and J genes are TRBV20-1 and TRBJ1-1; D is unresolved. Deletions cut 3 bases from V and 4 bases from J, with 6 bases between. The CDR3 consists of 11 residues. Germline V gives CDR1 DFQATT, CDR2 SNEGSKA (reference sequence). The chain's CDR3 is CSARVLTEAFF. As DNA, the CDR3 is TGCAGTGCTAGGGTACTCACTGAAGCTTTCTTT.